Detailed here is one T cell receptor beta chain. Its antigen is unknown. Primers for the PCR totalled 60 Vbeta and 13 Jbeta. The repertoire was sequenced with immunoSEQ multiplex PCR; TCRdb's copy has only in-frame clones and lacks some. The sample records roughly 100,000 clones, around 66% being singletons. This entry belongs to a study of cytomegalovirus exposure and HLA in healthy donors. Trimming pared 0 bases from V and 6 bases from J, leaving 11 bases between. The CDR3 totals 15 residues. Germline loops: CDR1 LNHNV, CDR2 YYDKDF (reference sequence). Findings and limits, study-wide: The authors enumerated 150 to 200 TCR beta chains as linked to cytomegalovirus.

The sample comprised PBMCs. This chain uses TRBV15 with TRBJ1-4; no definite D call. The clonotype originates from a woman aged 45 to 65 in good health and CMV-seronegative. This chain's CDR3 is CATSRERGKDEKLFF. Written as DNA, the CDR3 is TGTGCCACCAGCAGAGAGCGGGGTAAAGATGAAAAACTGTTTTTT.